This T cell receptor (beta chain) was sequenced for a study of monozygotic twins with inflammatory bowel disease. Points from the study as a whole: It was not supported that a single strong signal or clonotype was associated with IBD.

Someone took an approximately 2.5 ml blood sample from each of the donors. Of note for this clonotype: Its cognate antigen is unknown.

This CDR3 has 14 amino acids. Germline CDR1 is SGHVS and CDR2 is FQNEAQ. An amount of about 4,000 ng of total RNA was used for each TCR library. Each UMI harboured a 6-nucleotide sample barcode and was appended via template switching. TCRdb reprocessed the 5' RACE reads, keeping one entry per CDR3 protein, no DNA. Here the sample table reports 150,000 or so distinct CDR3 sequences. This sequence originates from a human donor with ulcerative colitis or Crohn's disease, or a healthy co-twin of an affected twin (not recorded which). The chain couples TRBV7-8 to TRBJ2-7. What was sequenced was blood. CDR3 sequence: CASSVMTSSYEQYF.